This T cell receptor beta chain was sequenced for a study of early T cells in non-severe SARS-CoV-2 infection (dated by TCRdb to about 2021). At the level of the whole study: Bulk RNA from unsorted whole blood was used for TCR sequencing, so alpha and beta chains could not be paired. General study outcomes and caveats: VDJdb matching was skewed toward anti-spike CD8 responses and likely underestimated virus-specific expansions by missing private and CD4 specificities.

Spanning cysteine to phenylalanine, the CDR3 consists of 12 amino acids. Only the CDR3 part of the read is kept: 36 bases, read in frame from the first base. Via the germline V gene (reference sequence), CDR1 is DFQATT and CDR2 SNEGSKA. This clonotype was observed many times. Its antigen is unknown. No much larger clone is present one base from it, and per-base qualities are unavailable. The study was a case-control design nested within a healthcare worker cohort in London, UK, with weekly nasopharyngeal swab PCR tests and blood sampling. Between 23 and 31 March 2020, the week of the UK lockdown, healthcare workers were enrolled and then followed up weekly for as long as 16 weeks. To prepare the library, 5' RACE was applied. Sequencer: NextSeq 500. The TCR library protocol attached unique molecular identifiers to individual cDNA molecules to correct for sequencing error and PCR bias. TCR alpha and beta chains were both sequenced, and the abundances of alpha and beta sequences in each sample were closely correlated with each other. Concerning the study's data processing: Decombinator V4 was used to annotate TCR sequences for V gene, J gene and CDR3. Expanded TCRs were defined as changing significantly between any two time points under a Poisson model with p below 0.0001. TCR abundances were normalised to the total number of TCRs sequenced per sample and were expressed as counts per million. MAIT TCRs were defined by TRAV1-2 paired with TRAJ12, TRAJ20 or TRAJ33, and iNKT TCRs by TRAV10 paired with TRAJ18. VDJdb, accessed 1 November 2021, was searched for CMV, EBV and SARS-CoV-2 annotated TCRs, with TCRs annotated for multiple antigens excluded. TCRdb took the public reads, trimmed them with fastp at Q25, ran MiXCR for clone calling and kept in-frame beta chains. Identical CDR3 proteins give one entry, which carries the most common genes and DNA. These V and J calls originate from TCRdb's pipeline instead of the authors' own analysis. The sample table records 28,000 or so distinct CDR3 sequences; 5.3% of these occur just once. The ten most abundant clones make up 3.5% to 5.5% of the sample.

The chain is made from TRBV20-1 and TRBJ2-7; 10 middle bases align to TRBD1. Sequencing was done on a sample of whole blood. The sequence came from an adult who was a healthcare worker with PCR-confirmed SARS-CoV-2 infection or an uninfected control (not recorded which). The base sequence is TGCAGCGGGGGACAGGGGATATACGAGCAGTACTTC. This encodes CSGGQGIYEQYF.